This T cell receptor beta chain was sequenced in a study of T cell responses to AZD1222 COVID-19 vaccine. This clone was counted a few times. What it binds is unknown. The ends were cut back, 5 bases at V and 7 bases at J, with 14 bases in the middle. The CDR3 has 14 residues. The germline V gene encodes CDR1 MNHEY and CDR2 SVGAGI. Study-level findings and limits: The sample set comprised mostly white British donors with more females, and clonal diversity was possibly underestimated. Sampling captured repertoires only after the peak T cell response. Baseline serology detected seropositivity in only six AZD1222 recipients. Targeting of unmutated variant regions was reportedly seen in nearly half of spike-specific TCRs.

The data were produced by immunoSEQ multiplex PCR, yet TCRdb's version contains in-frame clones alone and is incomplete. The sample includes tens of thousands of clones, about 91% seen only once; the top ten take about 29%. The source was peripheral blood, collected 28 days after the second AZD1222 dose. This sequence was found in an adult who received the AZD1222 COVID-19 vaccine. This rearrangement joins TRBV6-5 to TRBJ1-4; tentatively, D is TRBD1 (6 bases). CDR3 protein: CASSRRGQGEKLFF. The CDR3 DNA sequence: TGTGCCAGCAGTCGACGGGGGCAGGGTGAAAAACTGTTTTTT.